This is a list of T cell receptor beta chains from one sample in a study of PD-1 blockade in classical Hodgkin lymphoma. The method was immunoSEQ multiplex PCR; TCRdb's version includes in-frame clones alone and lacks a portion of them. This sample yields about 86,000 clones, of which around 90% are seen a single time; 22% belongs to the top ten. The sequenced sample was peripheral blood mononuclear cells (PBMCs), obtained at baseline. The source of these receptors is a human donor with classical Hodgkin lymphoma. The CDR3 runs from the conserved cysteine through the conserved F or W. A D gene is named only where the DNA matches it firmly. Clone sizes are given selectively: once, few, many, or a class where the clone is expanded.

j_gene: TRBJ1-3; d_gene: .; abundance: .; v_gene: TRBV30; CDR3nt: TGTGCCTGGAAACTGGACCAATCGGGAGAAAACACCATATATTTT; CDR3aa: CAWKLDQSGENTIYF
j_gene: TRBJ2-1; d_gene: TRBD2; abundance: once; v_gene: TRBV5-4; CDR3nt: TGTGCCAGCAGCTCCCTGGGGACTAGCGGGAGAAGAGGTTTGAATGAGCAGTTCTTC; CDR3aa: CASSSLGTSGRRGLNEQFF
j_gene: TRBJ2-2; d_gene: .; abundance: .; v_gene: TRBV6-5; CDR3nt: TGTGCCAGCTTCCCAGACAGATACACCGGGGAGCTGTTTTTT; CDR3aa: CASFPDRYTGELFF
j_gene: TRBJ2-1; d_gene: TRBD2; abundance: .; v_gene: TRBV2; CDR3nt: TGTGCCAGCAGGACTCAGCGGGAGCCGTACAATGAGCAGTTCTTC; CDR3aa: CASRTQREPYNEQFF
j_gene: TRBJ2-5; d_gene: .; abundance: .; v_gene: TRBV7-2; CDR3nt: TGTGCCAGCAGCCCGAAAGTGAGGGTCCAGGGTCCTTCAGAGACCCAGTACTTC; CDR3aa: CASSPKVRVQGPSETQYF
j_gene: TRBJ2-5; d_gene: .; abundance: .; v_gene: TRBV5-1; CDR3nt: TGCGCCAGCAGCTGGTCACAAGAGACCCAGTACTTC; CDR3aa: CASSWSQETQYF
j_gene: TRBJ2-1; d_gene: TRBD1; abundance: .; v_gene: TRBV19; CDR3nt: TGTGCCAGTAGTGCAGGACAGGGAGGAAAAAGTAATGAGCAGTTCTTC; CDR3aa: CASSAGQGGKSNEQFF
j_gene: TRBJ1-2; d_gene: .; abundance: .; v_gene: TRBV19; CDR3nt: TGTGCCAGTAGTATAGATTCACCCCCCTATGGCTACACCTTC; CDR3aa: CASSIDSPPYGYTF
j_gene: TRBJ2-1; d_gene: TRBD2; abundance: .; v_gene: TRBV5-5; CDR3nt: TGTGCCAGCAGCTTACTAGCGACTACAAGCCGGGAGCAGTTCTTC; CDR3aa: CASSLLATTSREQFF
j_gene: TRBJ1-2; d_gene: .; abundance: .; v_gene: TRBV27; CDR3nt: TGTGCCAGCAGCCCCACAGTGAGTGGTGGCTACACCTTC; CDR3aa: CASSPTVSGGYTF
j_gene: TRBJ1-3; d_gene: TRBD1; abundance: .; v_gene: TRBV28; CDR3nt: TGTGCCAGCAGACGGGACTGGGACAGGTTCTCTGGAAACACCATATATTTT; CDR3aa: CASRRDWDRFSGNTIYF
j_gene: TRBJ2-1; d_gene: TRBD1; abundance: once; v_gene: TRBV11-3; CDR3nt: TGTGCCAGCAGCATCGGACAGGGGGAAGACAATGAGCAGTTCTTC; CDR3aa: CASSIGQGEDNEQFF
j_gene: TRBJ1-2; d_gene: .; abundance: .; v_gene: TRBV29-1; CDR3nt: TGCAGCGGGGGGACGGCTTCCTATGGCTACACCTTC; CDR3aa: CSGGTASYGYTF
j_gene: TRBJ1-5; d_gene: TRBD1; abundance: .; v_gene: TRBV19; CDR3nt: TGTGCCAGTAGTATGACAGGGGCCAGCAATCAGCCCCAGCATTTT; CDR3aa: CASSMTGASNQPQHF
j_gene: TRBJ1-5; d_gene: .; abundance: .; v_gene: TRBV7-2; CDR3nt: TGTGCCAGCAGCTTAGAAGTCGGGGTGGGCAATCAGCCCCAGCATTTT; CDR3aa: CASSLEVGVGNQPQHF
j_gene: TRBJ1-2; d_gene: TRBD1; abundance: .; v_gene: TRBV6-1; CDR3nt: TGTGCCAGCAGTGAACTCCGGGACAGGAACTATGGCTACACCTTC; CDR3aa: CASSELRDRNYGYTF
j_gene: TRBJ1-1; d_gene: .; abundance: .; v_gene: TRBV19; CDR3nt: TGTGCCATCTCCGACGGGAACACTGAAGCTTTCTTT; CDR3aa: CAISDGNTEAFF
j_gene: TRBJ2-3; d_gene: TRBD2; abundance: .; v_gene: TRBV7-2; CDR3nt: TGTGCCAGCAGCTATGGAAGCGGGAGACCAGATACGCAGTATTTT; CDR3aa: CASSYGSGRPDTQYF
j_gene: TRBJ2-3; d_gene: .; abundance: .; v_gene: TRBV4-3; CDR3nt: TGCGCCAGCAGCCACCAGCCCACAGATACGCAGTATTTT; CDR3aa: CASSHQPTDTQYF
j_gene: TRBJ1-4; d_gene: .; abundance: .; v_gene: TRBV19; CDR3nt: TGTGCCAGTAGTATGGAGGAAGCTCCAACTAATGAAAAACTGTTTTTT; CDR3aa: CASSMEEAPTNEKLFF
j_gene: TRBJ2-3; d_gene: TRBD2; abundance: .; v_gene: TRBV2; CDR3nt: TGTGCCAGCAGCGGACTAGCGGGAGCATCAGATACGCAGTATTTT; CDR3aa: CASSGLAGASDTQYF
j_gene: TRBJ1-1; d_gene: TRBD1; abundance: .; v_gene: TRBV6-4; CDR3nt: TGTGCCAGCAGCCCGACAGGGGGGTTTGAAGCTTTCTTT; CDR3aa: CASSPTGGFEAFF
j_gene: TRBJ2-2; d_gene: .; abundance: once; v_gene: TRBV7-8; CDR3nt: TGTGCCAGCAGCTTACAGTCGGGCGGGGAGCTGTTTTTT; CDR3aa: CASSLQSGGELFF
j_gene: TRBJ2-3; d_gene: TRBD2; abundance: .; v_gene: TRBV19; CDR3nt: TGTGCCAGTAGGGCCGTTAGCGGGAGGGGGACAGATACGCAGTATTTT; CDR3aa: CASRAVSGRGTDTQYF
j_gene: TRBJ1-5; d_gene: .; abundance: .; v_gene: TRBV5-8; CDR3nt: TGTGCCAGCAGCCGGACGGATAGCAATCAGCCCCAGCATTTT; CDR3aa: CASSRTDSNQPQHF
j_gene: TRBJ2-5; d_gene: .; abundance: .; v_gene: TRBV6-4; CDR3nt: TGTGCCAGCAGTAGCTCGACTAAAGGGGACCAGTACTTC; CDR3aa: CASSSSTKGDQYF
j_gene: TRBJ1-1; d_gene: .; abundance: .; v_gene: TRBV5-4; CDR3nt: TGTGCCAGCAGCCAAGAGAGGGTGATCATGAACACTGAAGCTTTCTTT; CDR3aa: CASSQERVIMNTEAFF
j_gene: TRBJ2-7; d_gene: .; abundance: once; v_gene: TRBV5-6; CDR3nt: TGTGCCAGCAGCTTGGGACTAGTTTACGAGCAGTACTTC; CDR3aa: CASSLGLVYEQYF
j_gene: TRBJ1-3; d_gene: TRBD1; abundance: once; v_gene: TRBV9; CDR3nt: TGTGCCAGCAGCGCGACAGGGGTCTCTGGAAACACCATATATTTT; CDR3aa: CASSATGVSGNTIYF
j_gene: TRBJ2-7; d_gene: .; abundance: .; v_gene: TRBV6-6; CDR3nt: TGTGCCAGCAGTTACTCGAAGGGGTCCGGCTACGAGCAGTACTTC; CDR3aa: CASSYSKGSGYEQYF
j_gene: TRBJ1-2; d_gene: TRBD1; abundance: .; v_gene: TRBV4-1; CDR3nt: TGCGCCAGCAGCCAAGAATGGGATCTGACAGGGGGCATTGGCTACACCTTC; CDR3aa: CASSQEWDLTGGIGYTF
j_gene: TRBJ1-4; d_gene: .; abundance: .; v_gene: TRBV4-1; CDR3nt: TGCGCCAGCAGCTTCGAGGGTAGGGAAAAACTGTTTTTT; CDR3aa: CASSFEGREKLFF
j_gene: TRBJ2-5; d_gene: .; abundance: .; v_gene: TRBV7-9; CDR3nt: TGTGCCAGCAGCTTAGCCGTTGGCGGGACTCAAGAGACCCAGTACTTC; CDR3aa: CASSLAVGGTQETQYF
j_gene: TRBJ2-1; d_gene: .; abundance: once; v_gene: TRBV5-1; CDR3nt: TGCGCCAGCAGCTGGCGGGACGGGGGTAATGAGCAGTTCTTC; CDR3aa: CASSWRDGGNEQFF
j_gene: TRBJ2-7; d_gene: .; abundance: .; v_gene: TRBV28; CDR3nt: TGTGCCAGCACCCCGCCTCGACCGGGACTCCCGTACTTC; CDR3aa: CASTPPRPGLPYF
j_gene: TRBJ1-4; d_gene: TRBD1; abundance: .; v_gene: TRBV5-4; CDR3nt: TGTGCCGTTGGGAACGGGACAGGGAATGAAAAACTGTTTTTT; CDR3aa: CAVGNGTGNEKLFF
j_gene: TRBJ1-2; d_gene: TRBD1; abundance: .; v_gene: TRBV5-1; CDR3nt: TGCGCCAGCAGCCCCGGGACAGGGGGGCAAGGTGGCTACACCTTC; CDR3aa: CASSPGTGGQGGYTF
j_gene: TRBJ2-1; d_gene: TRBD2; abundance: .; v_gene: TRBV5-1; CDR3nt: TGCGCCAGCAGCTTGGCTAGCGGGAACAATGAGCAGTTCTTC; CDR3aa: CASSLASGNNEQFF
j_gene: TRBJ1-1; d_gene: .; abundance: .; v_gene: TRBV7-2; CDR3nt: TGTGCCAGCAGCTTAGCGCCCACGAGTGAAGCTTTCTTT; CDR3aa: CASSLAPTSEAFF
j_gene: TRBJ2-3; d_gene: .; abundance: .; v_gene: TRBV19; CDR3nt: TGTGCCAGTAGTGCCCTCCTCAGGAGCACAGATACGCAGTATTTT; CDR3aa: CASSALLRSTDTQYF
j_gene: TRBJ2-1; d_gene: TRBD1; abundance: .; v_gene: TRBV30; CDR3nt: TGTGCCTGGAGATTCGAGACAGGGCGCTGGGAGCAGTTCTTC; CDR3aa: CAWRFETGRWEQFF
j_gene: TRBJ2-1; d_gene: TRBD2; abundance: once; v_gene: TRBV2; CDR3nt: TGTGCCAGCAGTGATTCAACCTCTCTAGCGGGAGGAGGCAATGAGCAGTTCTTC; CDR3aa: CASSDSTSLAGGGNEQFF
j_gene: TRBJ2-3; d_gene: .; abundance: .; v_gene: TRBV19; CDR3nt: TGTGCCAGTAGTATACGAGGGGCAGATACGCAGTATTTT; CDR3aa: CASSIRGADTQYF
j_gene: TRBJ1-1; d_gene: .; abundance: .; v_gene: TRBV19; CDR3nt: TGTGCCAGTACTCCGGGTATAGGCACTGAAGCTTTCTTT; CDR3aa: CASTPGIGTEAFF